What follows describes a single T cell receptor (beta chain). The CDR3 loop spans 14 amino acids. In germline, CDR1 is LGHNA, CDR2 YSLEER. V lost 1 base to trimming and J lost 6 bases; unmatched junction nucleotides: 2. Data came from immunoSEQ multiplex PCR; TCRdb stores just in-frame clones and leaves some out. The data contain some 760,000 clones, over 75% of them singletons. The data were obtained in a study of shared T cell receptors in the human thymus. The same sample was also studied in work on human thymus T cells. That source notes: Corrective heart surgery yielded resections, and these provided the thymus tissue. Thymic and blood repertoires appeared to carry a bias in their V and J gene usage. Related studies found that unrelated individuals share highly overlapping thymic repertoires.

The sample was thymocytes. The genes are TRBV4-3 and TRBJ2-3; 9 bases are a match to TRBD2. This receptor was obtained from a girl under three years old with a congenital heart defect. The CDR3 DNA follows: TGCGCCAGCAGCCAAGGCGGGGGGGTGGATACGCAGTATTTT. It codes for CASSQGGGVDTQYF.